This TCR beta chain was captured by sequencing in a study of T cell responses to AZD1222 COVID-19 vaccine. Points from the study as a whole: Just a handful of AZD1222 recipients tested seropositive at baseline. Across spike, vaccine-associated CD4 TCRs were found, dominant at 160-218 and 743-854.

Remarks on this clone: The target antigen is unknown.

The repertoire was sequenced with immunoSEQ multiplex PCR; TCRdb's copy has only in-frame clones and lacks some. The sample carries around 50,000 clones, roughly four fifths recorded once. The sequencing used peripheral blood, collected on day 0 of AZD1222 vaccination. The sequence derives from an adult in good health.

CDR3 sequence: CASSFQDGSTDTQYF. CDR3 DNA sequence: TGCGCCAGCAGCTTCCAAGACGGGAGCACAGATACGCAGTATTTT. V and J are TRBV5-1 and TRBJ2-3, with D hard to call. The CDR3 contains 15 residues. The ends were cut back, 2 bases at V and 0 bases at J, with 10 bases in the middle. Germline V gene sequence: CDR1 SGHRS, CDR2 YFSETQ.